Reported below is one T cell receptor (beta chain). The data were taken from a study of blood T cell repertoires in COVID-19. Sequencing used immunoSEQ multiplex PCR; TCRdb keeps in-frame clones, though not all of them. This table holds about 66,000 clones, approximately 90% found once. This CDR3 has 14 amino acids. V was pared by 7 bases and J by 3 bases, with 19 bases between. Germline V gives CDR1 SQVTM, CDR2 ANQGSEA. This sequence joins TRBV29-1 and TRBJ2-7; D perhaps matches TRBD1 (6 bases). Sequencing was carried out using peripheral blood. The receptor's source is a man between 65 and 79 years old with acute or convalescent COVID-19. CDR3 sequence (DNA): TGCAGCGCCGCGACAGGCGCGAAGGACTACGAGCAGTACTTC. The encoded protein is CSAATGAKDYEQYF.